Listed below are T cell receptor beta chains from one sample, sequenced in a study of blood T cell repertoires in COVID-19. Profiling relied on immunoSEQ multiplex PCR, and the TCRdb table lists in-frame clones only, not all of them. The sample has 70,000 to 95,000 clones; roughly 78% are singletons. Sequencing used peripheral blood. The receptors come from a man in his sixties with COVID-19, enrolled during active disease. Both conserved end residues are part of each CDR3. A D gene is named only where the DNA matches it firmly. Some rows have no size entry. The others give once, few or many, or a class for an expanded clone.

DNA: TGCGCCAGCAGCCAAGTTATAGCGGGAGGCGTTCACGAGCAGTACTTC
CDR3: CASSQVIAGGVHEQYF
D: TRBD2
J: TRBJ2-7
V: TRBV4-3
size: once

DNA: TGTGCCAGCAGCGTAGGTGTGGGGACAGGGTATTCCGCGGGGGAGCTGTTTTTT
CDR3: CASSVGVGTGYSAGELFF
D: TRBD1
J: TRBJ2-2
V: TRBV9
size: -

DNA: TGCGCCAGCAGCTTGGCCTCGGGGGTTGAAGAGACCCAGTACTTC
CDR3: CASSLASGVEETQYF
D: -
J: TRBJ2-5
V: TRBV5-1
size: -

DNA: TGCGCCAGCAGCCAACGACAGGGGCGCGGCTACACCTTC
CDR3: CASSQRQGRGYTF
D: TRBD1
J: TRBJ1-2
V: TRBV4-1
size: few

DNA: TGTGCCAGCAGCCCGGGACTAGCGGCTGAAGAGACCCAGTACTTC
CDR3: CASSPGLAAEETQYF
D: TRBD2
J: TRBJ2-5
V: TRBV5-4
size: -

DNA: TGTGCCAGCAGTGAACAGGGGCATGGGACTGAAGCTTTCTTT
CDR3: CASSEQGHGTEAFF
D: -
J: TRBJ1-1
V: TRBV6-1
size: few

DNA: TGTGCCAGCACCCTCGCGGGAACAGGGGCTGGGGCCAACGTCCTGACTTTC
CDR3: CASTLAGTGAGANVLTF
D: -
J: TRBJ2-6
V: TRBV3-1/TRBV3-2
size: -

DNA: TGTGCCAGCAGCCCACATAGAGCAGGGAACACTGAAGCTTTCTTT
CDR3: CASSPHRAGNTEAFF
D: -
J: TRBJ1-1
V: TRBV7-2
size: -

DNA: TGCGCCAGCAGCTTGGGAACAGGGGGAGACGAAAAACTGTTTTTT
CDR3: CASSLGTGGDEKLFF
D: TRBD1
J: TRBJ1-4
V: TRBV5-1
size: -

DNA: TGTGCCAGCAAGGAAACAGACGTCTACAATGAGCAGTTCTTC
CDR3: CASKETDVYNEQFF
D: -
J: TRBJ2-1
V: TRBV6-6
size: -

DNA: TGTGCCAGCAGCTTCGGGTATGTCGGCACTGAAGCTTTCTTT
CDR3: CASSFGYVGTEAFF
D: -
J: TRBJ1-1
V: TRBV11-1
size: -

DNA: TGTGCCAGCAGTGGGGGACAGGGCCCTTCAGCCCAGCATTTT
CDR3: CASSGGQGPSAQHF
D: TRBD1
J: TRBJ1-5
V: TRBV25-1
size: -

DNA: TGTGCCAGCAGCCCCGAAGGACTGACGCAGTATTTT
CDR3: CASSPEGLTQYF
D: -
J: TRBJ2-3
V: TRBV12-3/TRBV12-4
size: -

DNA: TGTGCCAGCAGCACGATCGCTGGGACAGGGGCGCGAAATGAAAAACTGTTTTTT
CDR3: CASSTIAGTGARNEKLFF
D: TRBD1
J: TRBJ1-4
V: TRBV5-5
size: -

DNA: TGTGCCAGCAGCCAAGAGGAAGTAGGGCAGGGGTTAGATACGCAGTATTTT
CDR3: CASSQEEVGQGLDTQYF
D: -
J: TRBJ2-3
V: TRBV3-1/TRBV3-2
size: -

DNA: TGTGCCAGCAGCGTAGCGGTATGGGAGACCGGGGAGCTGTTTTTT
CDR3: CASSVAVWETGELFF
D: -
J: TRBJ2-2
V: TRBV9
size: -

DNA: TGTGCCAGCAGCCCGAGTTTACTAGCGGGGGCCAACAATGAGCAGTTCTTC
CDR3: CASSPSLLAGANNEQFF
D: TRBD2
J: TRBJ2-1
V: TRBV5-4
size: -

DNA: TGTGCCAGCAGCTTGTTCCAGGGTTTGGAAGCTTTCTTT
CDR3: CASSLFQGLEAFF
D: -
J: TRBJ1-1
V: TRBV5-4
size: -

DNA: TGCGCCAGCAGCTTGGAGCTACCTACTAGCACAGATACGCAGTATTTT
CDR3: CASSLELPTSTDTQYF
D: -
J: TRBJ2-3
V: TRBV5-1
size: -

DNA: TGTGCCAGCAGCTTGGTAGAGAGCATTCAGGGCGACGAGCAGTACTTC
CDR3: CASSLVESIQGDEQYF
D: -
J: TRBJ2-7
V: TRBV5-6
size: -

DNA: TGCAGCGTTGTTAGGCAGTGGGGTACAGGGAATGAGCAGTTCTTC
CDR3: CSVVRQWGTGNEQFF
D: -
J: TRBJ2-1
V: TRBV29-1
size: -

DNA: TGTGCCAGCGACCCCCATGGAGGGACCCTATTGAACACCGGGGAGCTGTTTTTT
CDR3: CASDPHGGTLLNTGELFF
D: -
J: TRBJ2-2
V: TRBV3-1/TRBV3-2
size: -

DNA: TGTGCCAGCAGCCCGAGTTCCCCGGGCCTGTCGGGAGGCTACACCTTC
CDR3: CASSPSSPGLSGGYTF
D: -
J: TRBJ1-2
V: TRBV14
size: -